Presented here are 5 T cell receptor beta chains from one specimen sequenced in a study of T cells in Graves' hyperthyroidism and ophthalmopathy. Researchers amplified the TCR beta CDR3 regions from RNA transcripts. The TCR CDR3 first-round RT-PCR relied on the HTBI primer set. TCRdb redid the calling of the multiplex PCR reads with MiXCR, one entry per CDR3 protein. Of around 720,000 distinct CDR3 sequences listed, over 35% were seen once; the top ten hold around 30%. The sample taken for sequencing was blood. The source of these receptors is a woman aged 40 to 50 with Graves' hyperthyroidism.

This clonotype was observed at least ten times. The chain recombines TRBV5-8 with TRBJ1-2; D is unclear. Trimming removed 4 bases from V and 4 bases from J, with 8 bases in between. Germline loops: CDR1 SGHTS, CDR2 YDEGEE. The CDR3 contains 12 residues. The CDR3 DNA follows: TGTGCCAGCAGCGCCGCGTCCTATGGCTACACCTTC. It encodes CASSAASYGYTF.

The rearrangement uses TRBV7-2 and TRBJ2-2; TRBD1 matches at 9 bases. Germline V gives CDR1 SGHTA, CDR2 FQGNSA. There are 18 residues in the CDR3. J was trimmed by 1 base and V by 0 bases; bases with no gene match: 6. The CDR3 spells CASSLASPGQGNTGELFF. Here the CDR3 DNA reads TGTGCCAGCAGCTTAGCTAGCCCGGGACAGGGGAACACCGGGGAGCTGTTTTTT.

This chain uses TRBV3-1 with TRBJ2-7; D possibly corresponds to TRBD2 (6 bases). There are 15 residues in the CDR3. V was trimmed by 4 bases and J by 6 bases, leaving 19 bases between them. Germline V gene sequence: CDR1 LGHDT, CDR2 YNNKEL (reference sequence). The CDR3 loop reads CASSPPGGTSGEQYF. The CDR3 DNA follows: TGTGCCAGCAGCCCCCCCGGCGGGACCTCGGGCGAGCAGTACTTC.

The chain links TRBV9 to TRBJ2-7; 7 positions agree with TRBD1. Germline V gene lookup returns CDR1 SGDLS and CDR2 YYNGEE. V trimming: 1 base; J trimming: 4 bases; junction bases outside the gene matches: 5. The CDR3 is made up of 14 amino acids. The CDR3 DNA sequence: TGTGCCAGCAGCGTAACGGGACAGTCTTACGAGCAGTACTTC. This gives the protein CASSVTGQSYEQYF.

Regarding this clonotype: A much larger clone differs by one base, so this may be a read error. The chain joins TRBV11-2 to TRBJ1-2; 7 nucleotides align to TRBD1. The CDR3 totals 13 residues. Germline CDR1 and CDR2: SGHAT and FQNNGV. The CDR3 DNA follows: TGTGCCGGCAGCACAGGGGCTAACTATGGCTACACCTTC. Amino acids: CAGSTGANYGYTF.